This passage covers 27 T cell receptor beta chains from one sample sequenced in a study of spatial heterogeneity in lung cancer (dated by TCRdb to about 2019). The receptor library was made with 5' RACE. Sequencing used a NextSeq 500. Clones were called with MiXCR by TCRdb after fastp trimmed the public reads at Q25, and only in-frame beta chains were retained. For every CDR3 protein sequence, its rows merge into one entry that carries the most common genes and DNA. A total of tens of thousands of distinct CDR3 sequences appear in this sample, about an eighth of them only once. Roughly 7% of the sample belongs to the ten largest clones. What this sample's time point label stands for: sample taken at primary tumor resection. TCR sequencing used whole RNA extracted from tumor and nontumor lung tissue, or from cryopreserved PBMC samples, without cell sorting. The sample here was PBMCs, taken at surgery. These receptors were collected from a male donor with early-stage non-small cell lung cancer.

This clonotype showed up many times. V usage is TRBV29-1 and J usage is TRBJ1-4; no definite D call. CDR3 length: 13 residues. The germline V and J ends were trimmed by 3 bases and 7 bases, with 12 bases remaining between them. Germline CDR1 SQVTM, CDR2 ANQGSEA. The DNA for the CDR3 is TGCAGCGTTGATGGGCTGAGAGGTGAAAAACTGTTTTTT. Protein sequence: CSVDGLRGEKLFF.

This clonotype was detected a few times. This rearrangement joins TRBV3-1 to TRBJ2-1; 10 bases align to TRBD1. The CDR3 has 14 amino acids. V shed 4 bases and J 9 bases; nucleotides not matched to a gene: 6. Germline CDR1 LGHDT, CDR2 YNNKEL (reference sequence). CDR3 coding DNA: TGTGCCAGCAGCCCTCGACAGGGGGCAAGTGAGCAGTTCTTC. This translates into CASSPRQGASEQFF.

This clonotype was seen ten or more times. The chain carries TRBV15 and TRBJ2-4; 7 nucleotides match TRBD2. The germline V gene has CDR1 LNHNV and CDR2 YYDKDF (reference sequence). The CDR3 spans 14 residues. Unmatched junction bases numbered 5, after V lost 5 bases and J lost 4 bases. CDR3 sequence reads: CATSSVSGKNIQYF. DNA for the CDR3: TGTGCCACCAGCTCCGTTAGCGGGAAAAACATTCAGTACTTC.

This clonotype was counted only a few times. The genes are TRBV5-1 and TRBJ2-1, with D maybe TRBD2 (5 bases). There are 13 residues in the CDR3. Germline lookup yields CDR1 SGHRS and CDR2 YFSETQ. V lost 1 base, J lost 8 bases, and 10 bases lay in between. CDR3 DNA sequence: TGCGCCAGCAGCTTGACACTAGACGATGAGCAGTTCTTC. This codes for CASSLTLDDEQFF.

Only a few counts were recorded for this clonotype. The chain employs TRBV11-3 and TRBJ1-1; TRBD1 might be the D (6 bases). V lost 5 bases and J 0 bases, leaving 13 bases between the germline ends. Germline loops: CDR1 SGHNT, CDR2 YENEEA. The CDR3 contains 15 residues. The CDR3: CASSQRTVMNTEAFF. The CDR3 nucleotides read TGTGCCAGCAGCCAGCGGACAGTCATGAACACTGAAGCTTTCTTT.

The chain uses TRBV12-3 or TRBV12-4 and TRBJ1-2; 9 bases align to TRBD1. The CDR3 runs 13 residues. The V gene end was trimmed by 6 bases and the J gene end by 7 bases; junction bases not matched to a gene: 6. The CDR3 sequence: CASRDRGSPGYTF. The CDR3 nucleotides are TGTGCCAGCAGGGACAGGGGCAGCCCTGGCTACACCTTC.

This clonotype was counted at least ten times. CDR3 nucleotides: TGCAGTGCTAGAGTCATCGGGGCCAACGTCCTGACTTTC. Residues: CSARVIGANVLTF. The genes are TRBV20-1 and TRBJ2-6; no clear D gene. This CDR3 is 13 amino acids long. The germline gives CDR1 DFQATT, CDR2 SNEGSKA (reference sequence). V lost 1 base, J lost 4 bases, and 5 bases lay in between.

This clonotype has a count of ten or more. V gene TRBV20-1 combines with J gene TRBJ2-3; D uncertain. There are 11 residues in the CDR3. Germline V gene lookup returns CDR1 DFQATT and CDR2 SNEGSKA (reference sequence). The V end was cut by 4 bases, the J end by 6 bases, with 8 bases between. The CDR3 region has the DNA TGCAGTGCTACCTCCCCGGATACGCAGTATTTT. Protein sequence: CSATSPDTQYF.

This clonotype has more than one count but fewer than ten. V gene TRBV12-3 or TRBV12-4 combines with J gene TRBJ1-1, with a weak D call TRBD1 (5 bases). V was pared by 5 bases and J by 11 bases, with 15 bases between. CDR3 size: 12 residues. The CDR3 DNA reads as TGTGCCAGCAGTCCCCGAGGGGATGGCGCTTTCTTT. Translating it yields CASSPRGDGAFF.

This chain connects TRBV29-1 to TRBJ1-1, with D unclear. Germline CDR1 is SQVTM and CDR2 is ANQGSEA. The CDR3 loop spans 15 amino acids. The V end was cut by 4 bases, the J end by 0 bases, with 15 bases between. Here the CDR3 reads CSVGSKLRVNTEAFF. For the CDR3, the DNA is TGCAGCGTTGGGAGTAAACTTAGGGTGAACACTGAAGCTTTCTTT.

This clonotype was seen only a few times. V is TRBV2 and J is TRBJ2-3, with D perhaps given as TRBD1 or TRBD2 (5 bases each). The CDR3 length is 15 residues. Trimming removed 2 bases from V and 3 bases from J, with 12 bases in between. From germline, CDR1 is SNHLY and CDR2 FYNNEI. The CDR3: CASSETGLPTDTQYF. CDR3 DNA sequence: TGTGCCAGCAGTGAAACGGGGCTCCCAACAGATACGCAGTATTTT.

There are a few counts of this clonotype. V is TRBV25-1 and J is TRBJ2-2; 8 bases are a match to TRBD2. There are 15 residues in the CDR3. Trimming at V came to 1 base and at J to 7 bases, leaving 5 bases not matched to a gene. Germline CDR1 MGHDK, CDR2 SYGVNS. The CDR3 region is CASSEFSGTSGELFF. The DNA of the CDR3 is TGTGCCAGCAGTGAATTTTCCGGGACTAGCGGGGAGCTGTTTTTT.

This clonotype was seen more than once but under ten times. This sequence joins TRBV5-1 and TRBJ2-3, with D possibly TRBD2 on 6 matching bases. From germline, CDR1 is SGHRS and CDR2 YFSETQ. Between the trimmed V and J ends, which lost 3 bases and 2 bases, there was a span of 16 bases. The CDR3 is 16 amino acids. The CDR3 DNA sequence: TGCGCCAGCAGCTGGCCGGCCACGGGAGCCACAGATACGCAGTATTTT. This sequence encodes CASSWPATGATDTQYF.

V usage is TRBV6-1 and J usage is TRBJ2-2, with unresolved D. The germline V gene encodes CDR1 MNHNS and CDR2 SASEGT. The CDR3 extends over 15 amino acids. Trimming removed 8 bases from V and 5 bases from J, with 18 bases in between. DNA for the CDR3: TGTGCCAGCTCCCACCTCAATACAGCGACCGGGGAGCTGTTTTTT. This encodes CASSHLNTATGELFF.

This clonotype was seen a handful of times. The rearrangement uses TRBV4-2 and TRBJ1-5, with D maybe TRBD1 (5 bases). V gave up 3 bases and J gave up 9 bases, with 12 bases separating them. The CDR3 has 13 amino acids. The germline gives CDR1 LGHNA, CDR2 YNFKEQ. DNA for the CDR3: TGTGCCAGCAGCCAGGGATCCGGGACGCCCCAGCATTTT. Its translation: CASSQGSGTPQHF.

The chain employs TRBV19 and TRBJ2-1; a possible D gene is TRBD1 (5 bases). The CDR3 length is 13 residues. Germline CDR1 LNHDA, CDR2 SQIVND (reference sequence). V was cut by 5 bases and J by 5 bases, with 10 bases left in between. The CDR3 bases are TGTGCCAGTAGTTTGACAGTGAACAATGAGCAGTTCTTC. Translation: CASSLTVNNEQFF.

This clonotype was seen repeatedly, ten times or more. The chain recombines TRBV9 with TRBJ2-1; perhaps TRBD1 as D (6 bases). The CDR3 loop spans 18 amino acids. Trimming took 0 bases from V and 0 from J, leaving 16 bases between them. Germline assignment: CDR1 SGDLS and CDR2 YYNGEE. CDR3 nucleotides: TGTGCCAGCAGCGTAGCCTCAGACAGGAGCGACTCCTACAATGAGCAGTTCTTC. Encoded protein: CASSVASDRSDSYNEQFF.

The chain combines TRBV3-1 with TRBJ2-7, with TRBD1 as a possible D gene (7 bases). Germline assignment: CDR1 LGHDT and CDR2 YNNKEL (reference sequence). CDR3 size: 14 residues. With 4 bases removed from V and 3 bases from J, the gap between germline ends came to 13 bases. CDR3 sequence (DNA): TGTGCCAGCAGCCCGACAGGGAGGAGCTACGAGCAGTACTTC. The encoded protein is CASSPTGRSYEQYF.

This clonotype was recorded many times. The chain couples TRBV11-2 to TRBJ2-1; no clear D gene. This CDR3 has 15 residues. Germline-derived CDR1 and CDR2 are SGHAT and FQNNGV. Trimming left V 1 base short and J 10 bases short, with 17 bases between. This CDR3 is CASSLVTSLAPEQFF. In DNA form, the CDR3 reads TGTGCCAGCAGCTTAGTTACCTCCTTAGCCCCCGAGCAGTTCTTC.

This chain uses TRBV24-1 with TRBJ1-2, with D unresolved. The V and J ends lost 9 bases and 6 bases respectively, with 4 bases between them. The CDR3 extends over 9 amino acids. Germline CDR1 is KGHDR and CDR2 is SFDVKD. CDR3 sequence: CATRDGYTF. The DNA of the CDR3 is TGTGCCACCCGAGATGGCTACACCTTC.

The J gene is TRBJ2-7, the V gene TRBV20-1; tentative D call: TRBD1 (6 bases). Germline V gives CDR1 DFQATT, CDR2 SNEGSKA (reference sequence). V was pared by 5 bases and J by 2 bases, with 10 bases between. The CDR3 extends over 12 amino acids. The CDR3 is CSAGGHPYEQYF. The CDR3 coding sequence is TGCAGTGCTGGGGGCCACCCCTACGAGCAGTACTTC.

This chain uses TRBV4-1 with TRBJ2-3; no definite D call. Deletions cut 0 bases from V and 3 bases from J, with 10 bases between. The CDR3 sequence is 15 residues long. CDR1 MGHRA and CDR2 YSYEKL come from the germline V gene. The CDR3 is CASSQDPPGTDTQYF. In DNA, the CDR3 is TGCGCCAGCAGCCAAGACCCCCCTGGGACAGATACGCAGTATTTT.

In nucleotides, the CDR3 is TGTGCCAGCAGAAGATCGGAAGGGCGCGGCTACACCTTC. The encoded protein is CASRRSEGRGYTF. The chain uses TRBV6-1 and TRBJ1-2, with D unclear. The CDR3 sequence is 13 residues long. V lost 6 bases and J lost 8, with 16 bases in between. In germline, CDR1 is MNHNS, CDR2 SASEGT.

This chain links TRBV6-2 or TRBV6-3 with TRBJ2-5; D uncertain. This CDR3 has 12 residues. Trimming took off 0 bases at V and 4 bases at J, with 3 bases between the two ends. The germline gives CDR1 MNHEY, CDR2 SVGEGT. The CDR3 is CASSYSPETQYF. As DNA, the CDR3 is TGTGCCAGCAGTTACTCGCCAGAGACCCAGTACTTC.

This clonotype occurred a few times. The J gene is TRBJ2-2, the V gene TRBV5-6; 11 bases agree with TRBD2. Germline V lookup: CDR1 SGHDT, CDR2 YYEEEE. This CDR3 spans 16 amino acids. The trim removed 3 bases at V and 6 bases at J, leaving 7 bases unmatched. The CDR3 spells CASSSYSGRAAGELFF. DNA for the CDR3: TGTGCCAGCAGCTCCTATAGCGGGAGGGCCGCCGGGGAGCTGTTTTTT. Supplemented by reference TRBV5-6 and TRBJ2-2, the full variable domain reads DAGVTQSPTHLIKTRGQQVTLRCSPKSGHDTVSWYQQALGQGPQFIFQYYEEEERQRGNFPDRFSGHQFPNYSSELNVNALLLGDSALYLCASSSYSGRAAGELFFGEGSRLTVL.

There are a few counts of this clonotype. DNA for the CDR3: TGTGCCAGCAGCACCCCCGGGGTAAACACCGGGGAGCTGTTTTTT. Protein sequence: CASSTPGVNTGELFF. The chain carries TRBV9 and TRBJ2-2; possible D gene TRBD2, 5 bases. There are 15 residues in the CDR3. Between the trimmed V and J ends, which lost 4 bases and 2 bases, there was a span of 12 bases. Germline lookup yields CDR1 SGDLS and CDR2 YYNGEE.

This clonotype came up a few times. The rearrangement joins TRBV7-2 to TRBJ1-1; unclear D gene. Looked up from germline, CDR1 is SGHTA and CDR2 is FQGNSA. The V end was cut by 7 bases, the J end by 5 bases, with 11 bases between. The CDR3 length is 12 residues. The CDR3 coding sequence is TGTGCCAGCACCAACCTATTGACTGAAGCTTTCTTT. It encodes CASTNLLTEAFF. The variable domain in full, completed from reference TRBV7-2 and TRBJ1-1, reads GAGVSQSPSNKVTEKGKDVELRCDPISGHTALYWYRQSLGQGLEFLIYFQGNSAPDKSGLPSDRFSAERTGGSVSTLTIQRTQQEDSAVYLCASTNLLTEAFFGQGTRLTVV.